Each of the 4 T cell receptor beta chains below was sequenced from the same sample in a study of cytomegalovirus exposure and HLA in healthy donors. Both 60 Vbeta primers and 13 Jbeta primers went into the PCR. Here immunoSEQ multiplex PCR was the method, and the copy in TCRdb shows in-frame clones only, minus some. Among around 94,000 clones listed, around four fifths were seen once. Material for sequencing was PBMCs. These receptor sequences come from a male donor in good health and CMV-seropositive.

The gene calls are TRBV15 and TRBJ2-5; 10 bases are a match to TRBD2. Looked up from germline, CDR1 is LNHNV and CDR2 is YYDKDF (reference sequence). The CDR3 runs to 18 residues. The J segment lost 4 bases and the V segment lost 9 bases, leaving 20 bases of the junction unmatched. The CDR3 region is CATGRPEMLAGVTETQYF. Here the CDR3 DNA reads TGTGCCACAGGACGACCGGAAATGCTAGCGGGGGTAACAGAGACCCAGTACTTC. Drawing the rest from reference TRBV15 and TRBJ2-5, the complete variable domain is DAMVIQNPRYQVTQFGKPVTLSCSQTLNHNVMYWYQQKSSQAPKLLFHYYDKDFNNEADTPDNFQSRRPNTSFCFLDIRSPGLGDTAMYLCATGRPEMLAGVTETQYFGPGTRLLVL.

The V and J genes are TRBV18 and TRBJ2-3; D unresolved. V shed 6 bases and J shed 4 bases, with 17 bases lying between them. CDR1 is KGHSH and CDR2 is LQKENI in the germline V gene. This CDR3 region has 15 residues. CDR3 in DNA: TGTGCCAGCTCCCATATGACACCAACCTCAGATACGCAGTATTTT. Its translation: CASSHMTPTSDTQYF. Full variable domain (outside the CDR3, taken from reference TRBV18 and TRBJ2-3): NAGVMQNPRHLVRRRGQEARLRCSPMKGHSHVYWYRQLPEEGLKFMVYLQKENIIDESGMPKERFSAEFPKEGPSILRIQQVVRGDSAAYFCASSHMTPTSDTQYFGPGTRLTVL.

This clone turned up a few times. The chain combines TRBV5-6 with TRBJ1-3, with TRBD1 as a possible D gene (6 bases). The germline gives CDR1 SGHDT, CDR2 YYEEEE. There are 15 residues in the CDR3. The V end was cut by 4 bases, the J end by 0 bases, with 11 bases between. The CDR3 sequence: CASSPYRASGNTIYF. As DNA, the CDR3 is TGTGCCAGCAGCCCCTACAGGGCCTCTGGAAACACCATATATTTT.

The CDR3 here is CASGLGQGVGTDTQYF. In DNA, the CDR3 is TGTGCTAGTGGTTTGGGGCAGGGGGTCGGCACAGATACGCAGTATTTT. The gene calls are TRBV12-5 and TRBJ2-3, with TRBD1 matching over 7 bases. The CDR3 totals 16 residues. V dropped 1 base and J dropped 1; count of bases not matched to a gene: 5. Looked up from germline, CDR1 is LGHNT and CDR2 is FRNRAP.